Only one count was recorded for the clone carrying this T cell receptor beta chain. The entry originates in a study of cytomegalovirus exposure and HLA in healthy donors. PCR amplification relied on 60 Vbeta primers (plus 13 Jbeta primers). The protocol was immunoSEQ multiplex PCR, while the TCRdb copy is restricted to in-frame clones and leaves out a portion. The sample contains approximately 190,000 clones, roughly 80% of which appear only once. Germline V gene lookup returns CDR1 LGHNA and CDR2 YNFKEQ. There are 15 residues in the CDR3. Trimming pared 1 base from V and 1 base from J, leaving 10 bases between.

The origin of this receptor is a young woman in good health and CMV-seronegative. Sequencing used PBMCs. This sequence joins TRBV4-2 and TRBJ1-1; D gene uncertain. The CDR3 DNA follows: TGTGCCAGCAGCCAAGTAGGTTCGGGGAACACTGAAGCTTTCTTT. Its translation: CASSQVGSGNTEAFF.